This is a list of T cell receptor beta chains from one sample in a study of blood T cell repertoires in COVID-19. Method: immunoSEQ multiplex PCR; TCRdb's copy keeps in-frame clones and lacks some. The sample has around 100,000 clones, roughly 84% seen once. Material for sequencing was peripheral blood. The source of these receptors is a man aged 25-45 years in a cohort sampled during active COVID-19. The CDR3 runs from the conserved cysteine through the conserved F or W. The D gene is left open where the match is weak. A clone size is listed for some rows: how often the clone was seen (once, few, many), or a class if it is expanded.

J	D	size	V	CDR3	DNA
TRBJ1-2	TRBD1	NA	TRBV18	CASSPRDRDGYTF	TGTGCCAGCTCACCACGGGACAGGGACGGCTACACCTTC
TRBJ1-3	NA	NA	TRBV19	CASSTGEYGNTIYF	TGTGCCAGTAGCACGGGGGAGTATGGAAACACCATATATTTT
TRBJ1-2	NA	once	TRBV5-1	CASSQDRANYGYTF	TGCGCCAGCAGCCAGGACAGAGCTAACTATGGCTACACCTTC
TRBJ1-2	TRBD1	NA	TRBV7-9	CASSSRDSGFHYF	TGTGCCAGCAGCTCCCGGGACAGCGGATTCCACTACTTC
TRBJ2-3	TRBD2	NA	TRBV5-8	CASSMGLQLSTDTQYF	TGTGCCAGCAGCATGGGACTACAGTTAAGCACAGATACGCAGTATTTT
TRBJ2-5	TRBD2	NA	TRBV20-1	CSASGLAGLRGAQYF	TGCAGTGCCAGTGGACTAGCGGGACTGCGAGGGGCCCAGTACTTC
TRBJ1-2	NA	NA	TRBV2	CASRDLQGSYGYTF	TGTGCCAGCCGCGACTTGCAGGGGAGCTATGGCTACACCTTC
TRBJ1-4	NA	NA	TRBV6-4	CASSESGVGKLFF	TGTGCCAGCAGTGAATCCGGAGTTGGAAAACTGTTTTTT
TRBJ2-7	TRBD1	few	TRBV5-4	CASRGTGGDEQYF	TGTGCCAGCAGAGGGACAGGGGGGGACGAGCAGTACTTC
TRBJ2-7	TRBD1	NA	TRBV19	CASSIEQGAFYEQYF	TGTGCCAGTAGTATTGAGCAGGGGGCCTTCTACGAGCAGTACTTC
TRBJ1-5	TRBD1	NA	TRBV7-7	CASSSGTGTDLVQPQHF	TGTGCCAGCAGCTCTGGAACCGGGACAGACCTCGTTCAGCCCCAGCATTTT
TRBJ2-7	TRBD2	NA	TRBV3-1/TRBV3-2	CASSQDSLLAGWEQYF	TGTGCCAGCAGCCAAGATTCGTTGCTAGCGGGGTGGGAGCAGTACTTC
TRBJ1-4	NA	NA	TRBV2	CASRSFGTPNEKLFF	TGTGCCAGCAGGTCATTCGGGACACCTAATGAAAAACTGTTTTTT
TRBJ2-7	TRBD1	NA	TRBV10-3	CAITRDSLYEQYF	TGTGCCATCACCCGGGACAGCCTCTACGAGCAGTACTTC
TRBJ1-6	TRBD1	NA	TRBV5-4	CASSLSGDSYNSPLHF	TGTGCCAGCAGCTTATCCGGGGACAGCTATAATTCACCCCTCCACTTT
TRBJ2-3	NA	NA	TRBV12-3/TRBV12-4	CASSLGVTDTQYF	TGTGCCAGCAGTTTAGGAGTCACAGATACGCAGTATTTT
TRBJ1-1	NA	NA	TRBV12-3/TRBV12-4	CASSSQANTEAFF	TGTGCCAGCAGTTCACAGGCAAACACTGAAGCTTTCTTT
TRBJ2-2	TRBD1	NA	TRBV5-4	CASSWDRESTGELFF	TGTGCCAGCAGCTGGGACAGGGAATCGACCGGGGAGCTGTTTTTT
TRBJ2-3	TRBD2	NA	TRBV29-1	CSVGAGGTDTQYF	TGCAGCGTTGGGGCGGGGGGGACAGATACGCAGTATTTT
TRBJ1-5	TRBD1	NA	TRBV7-2	CASSSGQGAGPQHF	TGTGCCAGCAGCTCCGGACAGGGCGCTGGGCCCCAGCATTTT
TRBJ2-6	TRBD1	NA	TRBV18	CASSHTGKQGPGANVLTF	TGTGCCAGCTCACACACCGGCAAACAGGGGCCTGGGGCCAACGTCCTGACTTTC
TRBJ1-5	NA	NA	TRBV7-9	CASSPVEGNQPQHF	TGTGCCAGCAGCCCGGTGGAGGGCAATCAGCCCCAGCATTTT
TRBJ2-7	TRBD1	NA	TRBV18	CASSPPTGTASYEQYF	TGTGCCAGCTCACCACCGACCGGGACAGCCTCCTACGAGCAGTACTTC
TRBJ2-5	NA	NA	TRBV6-2/TRBV6-3	CASSNSGTGTQYF	TGTGCCAGCAGTAATAGCGGCACAGGGACCCAGTACTTC
TRBJ2-1	NA	NA	TRBV4-3	CASSQDLGGGGEQFF	TGCGCCAGCAGCCAAGATCTTGGAGGGGGGGGTGAGCAGTTCTTC
TRBJ1-5	TRBD1	few	TRBV9	CASSVDDGQGGQPQHF	TGTGCCAGCAGCGTAGATGATGGACAGGGTGGTCAGCCCCAGCATTTT
TRBJ2-1	NA	once	TRBV30	CAWSTPSASYNEQFF	TGTGCCTGGAGCACACCTAGCGCCTCCTACAATGAGCAGTTCTTC
TRBJ1-3	NA	few	TRBV2	CASSEGGGPLRLTIYF	TGTGCCAGCAGCGAAGGTGGAGGCCCCCTTCGACTCACCATATATTTT
TRBJ2-3	TRBD2	few	TRBV6-6	CASRLGGSTDTQYF	TGTGCCAGCAGGCTGGGGGGGAGCACAGATACGCAGTATTTT
TRBJ2-7	NA	NA	TRBV3-1/TRBV3-2	CASSQERGRLGSSYEQYF	TGTGCCAGCAGCCAAGAGAGGGGACGGCTCGGGAGCTCCTACGAGCAGTACTTC
TRBJ2-7	TRBD1	once	TRBV19	CASSIGDRGLSEQYF	TGTGCCAGTAGTATTGGGGACAGGGGGCTAAGCGAGCAGTACTTC
TRBJ2-5	TRBD2	NA	TRBV9	CASSVDLAGGQETQYF	TGTGCCAGCAGCGTAGATCTAGCGGGGGGCCAAGAGACCCAGTACTTC
TRBJ1-5	TRBD1	NA	TRBV6-4	CASSGPGTGNQPQHF	TGTGCCAGCAGTGGGCCCGGGACAGGGAATCAGCCCCAGCATTTT
TRBJ1-6	TRBD1	NA	TRBV30	CAWSLGRGNSPLHF	TGTGCCTGGAGCCTCGGCAGGGGGAATTCACCCCTCCACTTT
TRBJ2-2	NA	NA	TRBV7-9	CASSLRQDTGELFF	TGTGCCAGCAGCTTGCGCCAGGACACCGGGGAGCTGTTTTTT